This T cell receptor beta chain appears in the sequencing data of a study of blood T cell repertoires in COVID-19 (dated by TCRdb to the early 2020s). Turning to the overall study: The collaborator samples originated in the United States, Italy and Spain and spanned the acute and convalescent phases of COVID-19. The material from the prospective study consisted of cDNA or gDNA derived from T cells, B-cell-depleted T cells, or PBMCs. The samples were drawn from the first 160 participants of the ongoing ImmuneRACE study and from more than 1,000 subjects provided by 6 global collaborators. The dataset comprised deeply sampled blood TCRbeta repertoires from subjects exposed to, actively infected with, or recovered from COVID-19. The sample metadata nearly always contained a de-identified subject ID, COVID-19 status, age in years and sex. A freely available public database, intended as a resource for researchers studying the immune response to SARS-CoV-2, is where the repertoires were released. Where available, HLA class I and class II types were obtained from metadata supplied by the sample provider rather than from assay-based typing.

What the research found in general, with its limitations: The amount of clinical and demographic metadata varied by source and participant and was provided uncurated.

Whole blood was collected in K2EDTA tubes by collaborating institutions according to the institutions' own protocols. For TCRbeta analysis, collaborators shipped samples as frozen whole blood, isolated PBMCs, or DNA extracted from either of those sample types. Including cysteine and phenylalanine, the CDR3 has 17 amino acids. This entry keeps only the CDR3 DNA: 51 bases, framed from base 1. V is shortened by 1 base, J by 5 bases, and the region joining them spans 18 bases. CDR1 and CDR2, looked up from the germline V gene, are MGHRA and YSYEKL. Comments on this clone: Its specific antigen is unknown. Per-base quality was not reported, and no clone a single base away is much larger than it.

TCRbeta CDR3 regions were amplified from genomic DNA using the immunoSEQ Assay, a bias-controlled multiplex PCR. On the study's bioinformatics: The number of nucleated cells in each sample was estimated by amplification of reference gene primers within the assay. To quantify the absolute abundance of each unique TCRbeta CDR3 rearrangement, sequence reads were collapsed and filtered. For each sample, productive Simpson clonality was calculated as the square root of Simpson's diversity index over productive rearrangements. TCRdb retrieved this table from immuneACCESS and kept in-frame rearrangements only. Not all clones are present; in checked studies, unresolved V genes account for under half, and no reason is known for the remainder. For V, J and clone size, that table is used; D and trimming come from the DNA. This sample comprises some 42,000 clones, 92% of them detected only once. About 8.3% of the sample rests with the top ten.

The specimen was peripheral blood. The chain uses TRBV4-1 and TRBJ2-1; TRBD2 is a possible D gene, resting on 6 matching bases. This clonotype originated in a middle-aged man with active COVID-19. The sequenced DNA: TGCGCCAGCAGCCAAGGTCGTGATCAGCGGGCCCACAATGAGCAGTTCTTC. Its protein product is CASSQGRDQRAHNEQFF.